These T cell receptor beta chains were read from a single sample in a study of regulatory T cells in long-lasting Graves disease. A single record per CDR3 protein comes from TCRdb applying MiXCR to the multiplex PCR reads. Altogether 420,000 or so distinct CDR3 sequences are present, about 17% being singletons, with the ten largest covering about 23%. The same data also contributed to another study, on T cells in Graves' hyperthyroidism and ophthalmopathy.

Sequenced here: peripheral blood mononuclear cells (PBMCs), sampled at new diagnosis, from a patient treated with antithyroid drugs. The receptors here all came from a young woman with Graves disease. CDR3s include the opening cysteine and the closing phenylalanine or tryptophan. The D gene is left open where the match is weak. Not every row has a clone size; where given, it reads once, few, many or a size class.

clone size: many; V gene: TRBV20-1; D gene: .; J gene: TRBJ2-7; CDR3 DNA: TGCAGTGCTTTAAGACAGACCTACGAGCAGTACTTC; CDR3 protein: CSALRQTYEQYF
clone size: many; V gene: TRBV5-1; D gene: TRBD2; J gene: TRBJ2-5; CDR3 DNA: TGCGCCAGCAGCTTGGGACTAGCGGGAAATTTACAAGAGACCCAGTACTTC; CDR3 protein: CASSLGLAGNLQETQYF
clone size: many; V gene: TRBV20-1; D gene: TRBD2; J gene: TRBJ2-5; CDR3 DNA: TGCAGTGCTGGGGTCGGGAGGCGGCGCCCGGAGACCCAGTACTTC; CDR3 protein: CSAGVGRRRPETQYF
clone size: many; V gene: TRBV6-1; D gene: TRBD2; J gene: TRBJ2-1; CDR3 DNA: TGTGCCAGCAAGGGGGGCGGGGGGCCTTACAATGAGCAGTTCTTC; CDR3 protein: CASKGGGGPYNEQFF
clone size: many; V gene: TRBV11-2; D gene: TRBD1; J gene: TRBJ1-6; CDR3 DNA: TGTGCCAGCAGCTTAGTGGGGACAGGGGATTCACCCCTCCACTTT; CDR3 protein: CASSLVGTGDSPLHF
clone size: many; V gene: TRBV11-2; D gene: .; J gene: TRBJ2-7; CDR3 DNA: TGTGCCAGCAGCTCCCCGCGCCTCGCCTACGAGCAGTACTTC; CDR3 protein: CASSSPRLAYEQYF
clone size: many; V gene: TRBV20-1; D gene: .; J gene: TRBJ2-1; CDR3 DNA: TGCAGTGCAGCCCGGGGTATTGGGCTCGCCCAAGGCGAGCAGTTCTTC; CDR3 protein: CSAARGIGLAQGEQFF
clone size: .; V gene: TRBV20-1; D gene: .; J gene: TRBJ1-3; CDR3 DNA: TGCAGTGCTAAACAGGGATCTGGAAACACCATATATTTT; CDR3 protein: CSAKQGSGNTIYF
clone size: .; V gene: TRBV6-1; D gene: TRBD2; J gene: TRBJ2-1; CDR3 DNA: TGTGCCAGCAGTCCCGCACGCAGCGGGAGGCCTGAGCAGTTCTTC; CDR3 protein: CASSPARSGRPEQFF
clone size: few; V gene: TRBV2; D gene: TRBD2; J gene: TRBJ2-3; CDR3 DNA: TGTGCCAATGGGCGGGAGATAGATACGCAGTATTTT; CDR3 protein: CANGREIDTQYF
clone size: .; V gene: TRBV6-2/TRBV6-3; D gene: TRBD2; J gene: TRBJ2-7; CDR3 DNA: TGTGCCAGCAGTGAGTCCAGCGGGGACCCGAGGGAGCAGTACTTC; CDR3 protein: CASSESSGDPREQYF
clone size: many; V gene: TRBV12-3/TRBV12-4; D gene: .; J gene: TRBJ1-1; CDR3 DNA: TGTGCCAGCAGTTTTGGTCCCAAAGCTTTCTTT; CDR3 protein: CASSFGPKAFF
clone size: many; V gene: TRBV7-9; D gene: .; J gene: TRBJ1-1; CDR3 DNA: TGTGCCAGCAGCCCCTCAAGGCTTGGGACTGAAGCTTTCTTT; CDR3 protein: CASSPSRLGTEAFF
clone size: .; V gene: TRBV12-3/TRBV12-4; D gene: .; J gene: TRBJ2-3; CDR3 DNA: TGTGCCAGCACCGGAGCCCTCGGCACAGATACGCAGTATTTT; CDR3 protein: CASTGALGTDTQYF